What follows are 10 T cell receptor beta chains derived from one specimen sequenced in a study of identical twins. TCRdb called the 5' RACE reads again in MiXCR, with one record for every CDR3 protein. The repertoire includes under 800,000 distinct CDR3 sequences, 20% to 25% of them detected once, and roughly 4% sits in the top ten. This same sample was also taken into another study, of T cells expressing NK-cell markers.

The sequenced material came from PBMCs. The receptors derive from a woman younger than 30 in good health.

Only a few counts were recorded for this clonotype. The CDR3 here is CASSEATPLEAFF. DNA of the CDR3: TGTGCCAGCAGTGAAGCAACCCCACTTGAAGCTTTCTTT. This chain links TRBV6-1 with TRBJ1-1; D is unresolved. Germline values: CDR1 MNHNS, CDR2 SASEGT. V lost 0 bases and J lost 7, with 9 bases in between. This CDR3 region has 13 residues.

This clonotype was seen more than once but under ten times. This rearrangement joins TRBV20-1 to TRBJ2-1, with 11 nucleotides matching TRBD1. This CDR3 region has 16 residues. CDR1 DFQATT and CDR2 SNEGSKA come from the germline V gene (reference sequence). The V segment lost 3 bases and the J segment 9 bases; nucleotides outside the gene matches: 13. The CDR3 is CSAREWTGGAGGEQFF. The DNA of the CDR3 is TGCAGTGCTAGGGAGTGGACAGGGGGCGCGGGAGGTGAGCAGTTCTTC.

V is TRBV11-2 and J is TRBJ2-1; 16 bases line up with TRBD2. Germline V gene sequence: CDR1 SGHAT, CDR2 FQNNGV. V gave up 5 bases and J gave up 7 bases; unmatched junction bases: 14. This CDR3 is 19 amino acids long. CDR3 region: CASSPPGLAGGPPRNEQFF. The CDR3 DNA reads TGTGCCAGCAGCCCACCGGGACTAGCGGGAGGGCCTCCCCGGAATGAGCAGTTCTTC.

This clonotype was counted a few times. This rearrangement joins TRBV15 to TRBJ2-7; D ambiguous. V gave up 5 bases and J gave up 1 base, with 9 bases separating them. The CDR3 has 13 amino acids. Germline CDR1 reads LNHNV; CDR2 reads YYDKDF (reference sequence). In DNA, the CDR3 is TGTGCCACCAGCCTTCGGCAGTCCTACGAGCAGTACTTC. This sequence encodes CATSLRQSYEQYF.

This clonotype appeared once. The V gene is TRBV20-1, the J gene TRBJ2-1, with D uncertain. The V and J ends lost 2 bases and 4 bases respectively, with 15 bases between them. Germline V gene data show CDR1 as DFQATT and CDR2 as SNEGSKA (reference sequence). The CDR3 length is 15 residues. CDR3 bases: TGCAGTGCTAGAATCATAGGAGTTTCGTACAATGAGCAGTTCTTC. Translating it yields CSARIIGVSYNEQFF.

Many counts were recorded for this clonotype. This chain links TRBV7-2 with TRBJ2-5; D is unresolved. The CDR3 has 12 amino acids. V lost 1 base, J lost 7 bases, and 7 bases lay in between. In germline, CDR1 is SGHTA, CDR2 FQGNSA. The CDR3 reads CASSLDLGTQYF. CDR3 in DNA: TGTGCCAGCAGCTTAGACTTGGGGACCCAGTACTTC.

The chain couples TRBV7-8 to TRBJ2-7; D is possibly TRBD2 (6 bases). The germline gives CDR1 SGHVS, CDR2 FQNEAQ. V gave up 4 bases and J gave up 5 bases, with 15 bases separating them. The CDR3 covers 14 residues. The CDR3: CASSSGGLAHEQYF. CDR3 nucleotide sequence: TGTGCCAGCAGCTCCGGAGGGCTTGCGCACGAGCAGTACTTC.

The rearrangement joins TRBV12-3 or TRBV12-4 to TRBJ1-2; D may be TRBD1 (6 bases). The CDR3 covers 15 residues. Deletions cut 0 bases from V and 8 bases from J, with 16 bases between. CDR3 in amino acids: CASSLARQFGTGYTF. CDR3 sequence (DNA): TGTGCCAGCAGTTTAGCGCGGCAATTCGGGACAGGCTACACCTTC.

The J gene is TRBJ2-4, the V gene TRBV2, with 8 bases identical to TRBD2. CDR1 is SNHLY and CDR2 is FYNNEI in the germline V gene. The length of the CDR3 is 15 residues. V dropped 5 bases and J dropped 7; count of bases not matched to a gene: 10. DNA of the CDR3: TGTGCCAGCAGTTATGAAATAGCGGGGCTGAACATTCAGTACTTC. Protein: CASSYEIAGLNIQYF.

The chain recombines TRBV20-1 with TRBJ2-1; 12 bases are a match to TRBD2. Per germline, CDR1 DFQATT and CDR2 SNEGSKA (reference sequence). The trim removed 5 bases at V and 7 bases at J, leaving 3 bases unmatched. The CDR3 length is 13 residues. For the CDR3, the DNA is TGCAGTGCTGCCGGACTAGCGGGGAATGAGCAGTTCTTC. This encodes CSAAGLAGNEQFF.